Sequencing of this T cell receptor (beta chain) was carried out in a study of blood T cell repertoires in COVID-19. About the research overall: Spain, Italy and the United States supplied samples that represented acute and convalescent COVID-19.

The table came from immunoSEQ multiplex PCR; TCRdb's copy has only in-frame clones and leaves some out. This sample has approximately 330,000 clones, with around 87% found just once. The Seattle site enrolled patients during active infection and followed them longitudinally. Trimming removed 2 bases from V and 5 bases from J; junction bases left unmatched: 9. CDR1 is SGHNT, CDR2 YYREEE, per germline (reference sequence). The CDR3 sequence is 17 residues long. V gene TRBV5-4 combines with J gene TRBJ2-2; TRBD1 agrees at 10 bases. The source material was peripheral blood. The receptor was derived from a middle-aged woman with COVID-19, enrolled during active disease. The CDR3 protein is CASSLLLTGGRTGELFF. CDR3 sequence (DNA): TGTGCCAGCAGCTTACTCTTGACAGGGGGCAGGACCGGGGAGCTGTTTTTT.